These T cell receptor beta chains were read from a single sample in a study of response to subunit inactivated influenza vaccine. In TCRdb, the RT-PCR reads were re-called with MiXCR into one record per CDR3 protein. The sample carries about 800,000 distinct CDR3 sequences, around 20% recorded once. Sequencing used PBMCs from blood, obtained about 5 days after vaccination. These receptors were collected from a man in his forties or fifties who received an inactivated influenza vaccine. Both conserved end residues are part of each CDR3. A D gene is named only where the DNA matches it firmly. Clone sizes are given selectively: once, few, many, or a class where the clone is expanded.

clone_size	cdr3_length	v_call	d_call	j_call	cdr3_aa	cdr3_nt
.	13	TRBV5-6	.	TRBJ2-3	CASSSTLTDTQYF	TGTGCCAGCAGCTCCACACTCACAGATACGCAGTATTTT
.	15	TRBV29-1	.	TRBJ2-1	CSVEEGLVSYNEQFF	TGCAGCGTTGAAGAAGGCCTCGTCTCCTACAATGAGCAGTTCTTC
.	14	TRBV25-1	.	TRBJ1-5	CASSEDQYNQPQHF	TGTGCCAGCAGTGAAGACCAGTACAATCAGCCCCAGCATTTT
.	15	TRBV20-1	TRBD2	TRBJ2-1	CSARAGGRTPHEQFF	TGCAGTGCTAGAGCGGGCGGGAGAACCCCCCATGAGCAGTTCTTC
.	16	TRBV5-1	TRBD2	TRBJ2-3	CASSSGTSGVRDTQYF	TGCGCCAGCAGCTCGGGGACTAGCGGGGTTCGGGATACGCAGTATTTT
.	16	TRBV7-2	TRBD2	TRBJ2-3	CASSLSGGTSGNTQYF	TGTGCCAGCAGCTTATCAGGGGGGACTAGCGGTAATACGCAGTATTTT
few	16	TRBV30	.	TRBJ2-4	CAWSPLGLGAKNIQYF	TGTGCCTGGAGTCCTCTAGGGCTGGGGGCCAAAAACATTCAGTACTTC
few	14	TRBV20-1	.	TRBJ2-7	CSARDLEGRYEQYF	TGCAGTGCTAGAGATCTGGAAGGACGGTACGAGCAGTACTTC
few	14	TRBV3-1	TRBD1	TRBJ2-2	CASSRTGETGELFF	TGTGCCAGCAGTCGGACAGGGGAAACCGGGGAGCTGTTTTTT
few	13	TRBV7-8	TRBD1	TRBJ2-5	CASSVTGGETQYF	TGTGCCAGCAGCGTAACAGGGGGAGAGACCCAGTACTTC
few	13	TRBV12-3/TRBV12-4	.	TRBJ1-2	CASSLTRWKGYTF	TGTGCCAGCAGTTTAACCAGGTGGAAAGGCTACACCTTC
few	15	TRBV7-2	TRBD2	TRBJ2-5	CASSWTRSGQETQYF	TGTGCCAGCAGCTGGACTAGGTCTGGCCAGGAGACCCAGTACTTC
few	12	TRBV27	.	TRBJ2-7	CASSLIGHEQYF	TGTGCCAGCAGTTTAATCGGTCACGAGCAGTACTTC
.	13	TRBV12-3/TRBV12-4	.	TRBJ1-1	CASSLGAGRRAFF	TGTGCCAGCAGTTTGGGGGCAGGAAGGCGAGCTTTCTTT
few	13	TRBV6-1	.	TRBJ2-7	CASALAGINEQYF	TGTGCCAGCGCTTTGGCAGGGATCAACGAGCAGTACTTC
.	14	TRBV11-2	.	TRBJ2-7	CASSLISEEDEQYF	TGTGCCAGCAGCTTGATTAGCGAAGAAGACGAGCAGTACTTC
few	13	TRBV6-2/TRBV6-3	.	TRBJ1-1	CASSRTKWTEAFF	TGTGCCAGCAGCCGGACAAAGTGGACTGAAGCTTTCTTT
many	15	TRBV20-1	.	TRBJ2-1	CSARDFSSGELAIFF	TGCAGTGCTAGAGATTTCAGTTCGGGAGAACTAGCAATTTTCTTC
few	14	TRBV7-8	.	TRBJ2-7	CASSSDRLSYEQYF	TGTGCCAGCAGCTCGGACAGACTCTCCTACGAGCAGTACTTC
many	15	TRBV6-1	TRBD2	TRBJ2-1	CASSLGGLEKNEQFF	TGTGCCAGCAGCCTGGGGGGACTAGAGAAAAATGAGCAGTTCTTC
.	13	TRBV5-1	.	TRBJ2-2	CASSLMVGGELFF	TGCGCCAGCAGCTTGATGGTTGGCGGGGAGCTGTTTTTT
many	12	TRBV6-6	.	TRBJ2-3	CASSGDGDTQYF	TGTGCCAGCAGTGGGGACGGAGATACGCAGTATTTT
.	14	TRBV6-1	.	TRBJ2-1	CASSPALFGNEQFF	TGTGCCAGCAGTCCGGCGCTGTTTGGGAATGAGCAGTTCTTC
once	15	TRBV5-1	.	TRBJ1-3	CASSFANFTGNTIYF	TGCGCCAGCAGCTTTGCAAATTTCACTGGAAACACCATATATTTT
.	15	TRBV28	TRBD1	TRBJ2-7	CATLRGQGVEYEQYF	TGTGCCACCCTTAGGGGACAGGGGGTAGAGTACGAGCAGTACTTC
.	15	TRBV20-1	.	TRBJ1-1	CSALPLRQAVGEAFF	TGCAGTGCTCTTCCTCTGCGGCAGGCGGTGGGTGAAGCTTTCTTT
many	19	TRBV11-2	TRBD2	TRBJ2-3	CASSLVMRGTSGRTDTQYF	TGTGCCAGCAGCTTAGTAATGAGAGGGACTAGCGGCCGCACAGATACGCAGTATTTT
.	15	TRBV18	TRBD1	TRBJ1-6	CASSPRTGDNSPLHF	TGTGCCAGCTCACCAAGGACAGGGGACAATTCACCCCTCCACTTT
.	17	TRBV5-1	TRBD2	TRBJ2-7	CASSFGLAATAHYEQYF	TGCGCCAGCAGCTTCGGACTAGCGGCCACGGCCCACTACGAGCAGTACTTC
.	12	TRBV12-3/TRBV12-4	.	TRBJ1-5	CASSATNQPQHF	TGTGCCAGCAGTGCGACTAATCAGCCCCAGCATTTT
few	14	TRBV7-9	.	TRBJ2-1	CASRKGGIYNEQFF	TGTGCCAGCAGGAAGGGCGGGATCTACAATGAGCAGTTCTTC
.	13	TRBV6-1	.	TRBJ1-1	CASRTDRNTEAFF	TGTGCCAGCAGAACCGACAGGAACACTGAAGCTTTCTTT
.	14	TRBV20-1	.	TRBJ2-3	CSARPPGVADTQYF	TGCAGTGCTAGGCCGCCGGGAGTAGCAGATACGCAGTATTTT
few	14	TRBV20-1	TRBD1	TRBJ2-5	CSARPGQGAETQYF	TGCAGTGCTAGGCCGGGACAGGGGGCAGAGACCCAGTACTTC
.	13	TRBV7-6	.	TRBJ1-2	CASSRQENYGYTF	TGTGCCAGCAGCCGACAGGAGAACTATGGCTACACCTTC
.	11	TRBV7-9	.	TRBJ2-3	CAVPNGDTQYF	TGTGCCGTTCCTAACGGAGATACGCAGTATTTT
.	17	TRBV7-9	TRBD2	TRBJ2-1	CASSPPGLGRQNNEQFF	TGTGCCAGCAGCCCGCCGGGACTAGGGAGGCAGAACAATGAGCAGTTCTTC
.	14	TRBV7-9	.	TRBJ2-7	CASSPLTGPYEQYF	TGTGCCAGCAGCCCACTCACGGGGCCCTACGAGCAGTACTTC
.	12	TRBV6-2/TRBV6-3	.	TRBJ1-2	CASSYFWDGYTF	TGTGCCAGCAGTTACTTCTGGGATGGCTACACCTTC
few	15	TRBV6-1	TRBD1	TRBJ2-5	CATRTRGQRQETQYF	TGTGCCACCAGGACCCGGGGACAGCGACAAGAGACCCAGTACTTC
few	14	TRBV20-1	.	TRBJ1-5	CSAKGAGMNQPQHF	TGCAGTGCTAAGGGTGCAGGGATGAATCAGCCCCAGCATTTT
.	19	TRBV6-2/TRBV6-3	TRBD2	TRBJ2-5	CASKPLRTSGSVSQETQYF	TGTGCCAGCAAACCGCTTCGGACTAGCGGGAGTGTCTCCCAAGAGACCCAGTACTTC
.	14	TRBV5-6	TRBD1	TRBJ1-2	CASSLRQGRNGYTF	TGTGCCAGCAGCTTGAGACAGGGGAGAAATGGCTACACCTTC
few	17	TRBV20-1	TRBD2	TRBJ2-3	CSARSLAESLSTDTQYF	TGCAGTGCTAGATCACTAGCGGAGAGCCTTAGCACAGATACGCAGTATTTT
.	17	TRBV7-7	TRBD2	TRBJ2-3	CASSSYPSLAGEDTQYF	TGTGCCAGCAGCTCCTACCCCTCACTAGCGGGAGAAGATACGCAGTATTTT
few	14	TRBV20-1	.	TRBJ2-7	CSARDPRRTYEQYF	TGCAGTGCTAGAGATCCTCGCAGGACTTACGAGCAGTACTTC
few	18	TRBV10-3	TRBD2	TRBJ2-5	CAISESIGGGRNKQTQYF	TGTGCCATCAGTGAGTCGATCGGGGGGGGCCGGAATAAGCAGACCCAGTACTTC
few	13	TRBV5-5	.	TRBJ2-7	CASSLLYEAEQYF	TGTGCCAGCAGCTTGTTGTATGAGGCCGAGCAGTACTTC
.	15	TRBV4-3	.	TRBJ2-2	CASSQDGQNTGELFF	TGCGCCAGCAGCCAAGATGGGCAGAACACCGGGGAGCTGTTTTTT
.	16	TRBV28	TRBD2	TRBJ2-1	CASTPLGEGRVVEQFF	TGTGCCAGCACCCCCCTTGGGGAGGGCCGGGTTGTAGAGCAGTTCTTC
few	15	TRBV5-1	.	TRBJ2-2	CASSPRQENTGELFF	TGCGCCAGCAGCCCTAGACAGGAAAACACCGGGGAGCTGTTTTTT
few	12	TRBV12-3/TRBV12-4	.	TRBJ2-7	CASSQTEYEQYF	TGTGCCAGCAGTCAGACAGAGTACGAGCAGTACTTC
.	14	TRBV15	.	TRBJ2-7	CATSRVDRTYEQYF	TGTGCCACCAGCAGAGTCGACAGAACCTACGAGCAGTACTTC
.	18	TRBV4-3	.	TRBJ2-7	CASSQGHGQGFSSYEQYF	TGCGCCAGCAGCCAAGGGCATGGGCAGGGATTTTCCTCCTACGAGCAGTACTTC
.	16	TRBV28	.	TRBJ2-1	CASSSWKSRGYNEQFF	TGTGCCAGCAGTTCATGGAAATCGCGGGGCTACAATGAGCAGTTCTTC
.	15	TRBV25-1	TRBD2	TRBJ2-3	CASSELAASTDTQYF	TGTGCCAGCAGTGAGCTAGCGGCTAGCACAGATACGCAGTATTTT
.	15	TRBV7-9	.	TRBJ2-1	CASSIRTGSYNEQFF	TGTGCCAGCAGCATCCGGACGGGCTCCTACAATGAGCAGTTCTTC